The clone carrying this T cell receptor beta chain was detected many times. Its target is unknown. These data come from a study of T cells in Graves' hyperthyroidism and ophthalmopathy. Whole-study findings and limits: Most thyroid clonotypes that were expanded above 0.001 also turned up in blood. Ophthalmopathy was model-predicted a median about 6.7 months pre-onset.

Amplified TCR beta CDR3 regions derived from RNA transcripts. Using the HTBI primer set, a first-round RT-PCR was run on the TCR CDR3. MiXCR, applied by TCRdb to the multiplex PCR reads, yields one record per CDR3 protein. The data contain about 560,000 distinct CDR3 sequences, 16% of them singletons. The authors deemed Graves' hyperthyroidism stable absent ophthalmopathy progression within 18 months. Sequencing input: blood. The clonotype originates from a woman in her late teens or twenties with Graves' hyperthyroidism.

CDR3 sequence: CASSPPTGVKEETQYF. CDR3 nucleotides: TGTGCCAGCAGCCCCCCGACGGGGGTAAAGGAAGAGACCCAGTACTTC. This chain uses TRBV12-3 or TRBV12-4 with TRBJ2-5; possibly TRBD2 for D (6 bases). V gave up 6 bases and J gave up 3 bases, with 20 bases separating them. This CDR3 region has 16 residues.